This T cell receptor beta chain comes out of a study of spatial heterogeneity in lung cancer. The study, taken as a whole, reports: There were more appearances of ubiquitous expanded tumor TCRs in blood at resection than at follow-up.

The CDR3 is 15 amino acids. CDR1 and CDR2 from the germline V gene are MNHEY and SMNVEV (reference sequence). Turning to this clonotype: What it binds is not known. Germline is not matched at one junction end, which may reflect a read error.

A distinct unique molecular identifier was carried by each TCR cDNA molecule. TCRdb itself ran the 5' RACE reads through MiXCR, one entry per CDR3 protein. Here the sample spans some 4,900 distinct CDR3 sequences, approximately 16% being singletons. This sample's time point: sample taken at primary tumor resection. Whole RNA came from tumor, nontumor lung or frozen PBMC and was sequenced without being sorted. The cohort: around 77 early-stage, untreated non-small cell lung cancer patients. The receptor comes from a male donor with early-stage non-small cell lung cancer. Sample: PBMCs, taken at surgery. This chain joins TRBV27 and TRBJ2-7, with TRBD2 matching 7 bases. CDR3 loop: CASRWGGNPTYEQCF. The CDR3 nucleotides are TGTGCCAGCAGATGGGGGGGGAACCCTACCTACGAGCAGTGCTTC.